This TCR beta chain was identified in a study of response to subunit inactivated influenza vaccine. This CDR3 has 15 residues. V shed 5 bases and J 4 bases; nucleotides not matched to a gene: 6. Germline CDR1 SGHTA, CDR2 FQGNSA. Each CDR3 protein gets one entry after TCRdb re-called the RT-PCR reads with MiXCR. The sample records about 500,000 distinct CDR3 sequences, 16% being singletons. This clonotype was seen only a few times. The sample was CD4+ T cells sorted from PBMCs, taken around 25 months after vaccination. This receptor was obtained from a man between 50 and 69 years old who received an inactivated influenza vaccine. V usage is TRBV7-2 and J usage is TRBJ2-3, with 10 nucleotides matching TRBD2. The CDR3 here is CASSRGLAESDTQYF. CDR3 coding DNA: TGTGCCAGCAGCCGCGGACTAGCGGAGTCAGATACGCAGTATTTT.